These T cell receptor beta chains were read from a single sample in a study of shared clonotypes between healthy human individuals. The assay was immunoSEQ multiplex PCR, and TCRdb's table has in-frame clones only and misses some. The repertoire consists of roughly 680,000 clones, with roughly two thirds occurring once and the leading ten covering less than 2%. Sequencing was done on a sample of memory CD4+ T cells sorted from blood. The receptors stem from a woman in her 30s in good health. Both conserved end residues are part of each CDR3. D genes are given only for firm matches. Size values are once, few and many counts, or a class for expanded clones, and some rows have none.

-	TRBV5-5	TRBD1	TRBJ2-7	CASSFRQGAHEQYF	TGTGCCAGCAGCTTCAGACAGGGGGCCCACGAGCAGTACTTC
-	TRBV7-9	-	TRBJ2-3	CASSLQRSSTDTQYF	TGTGCCAGCAGCCTCCAGCGGTCTAGCACAGATACGCAGTATTTT
few	TRBV5-1	-	TRBJ1-2	CASSYEATYGYTF	TGCGCCAGCAGTTATGAGGCTACCTATGGCTACACCTTC
few	TRBV2	-	TRBJ2-2	CASSGRATGELFF	TGTGCCAGTTCAGGGCGGGCCACCGGGGAGCTGTTTTTT
-	TRBV9	-	TRBJ2-5	CASSVDSRYQETQYF	TGTGCCAGCAGCGTAGATTCTCGATACCAAGAGACCCAGTACTTC
few	TRBV19	-	TRBJ2-5	CASSIRRDQTQYF	TGTGCCAGTAGTATCCGCAGAGACCAGACCCAGTACTTC
-	TRBV18	-	TRBJ1-1	CASSPEPTMNTEAFF	TGTGCCAGCTCACCCGAGCCAACAATGAACACTGAAGCTTTCTTT
-	TRBV27	-	TRBJ2-7	CASSPRQVYEQYF	TGTGCCAGCAGTCCCAGACAAGTCTACGAGCAGTACTTC
-	TRBV27	TRBD2	TRBJ2-1	CASSLILADEQFF	TGTGCCAGCAGTTTAATACTAGCGGATGAGCAGTTCTTC
few	TRBV11-2	TRBD1	TRBJ2-5	CASSLGQQETQYF	TGTGCCAGCAGCTTGGGACAGCAAGAGACCCAGTACTTC
-	TRBV19	-	TRBJ1-5	CASSINGVSQPQHF	TGTGCCAGTAGTATCAACGGGGTATCTCAGCCCCAGCATTTT
-	TRBV5-1	-	TRBJ2-5	CASSSFTGGGETQYF	TGCGCCAGCAGCTCTTTCACAGGAGGGGGGGAGACCCAGTACTTC
-	TRBV19	-	TRBJ1-1	CASIHTWQNEAFF	TGTGCCAGTATTCATACGTGGCAGAATGAAGCTTTCTTT
-	TRBV19	TRBD1	TRBJ1-5	CASSPTQGVSNQPQHF	TGTGCCAGTAGTCCCACCCAGGGGGTGAGCAATCAGCCCCAGCATTTT
-	TRBV15	-	TRBJ2-3	CATSGLLGSGTDTQYF	TGTGCCACCAGCGGGCTTCTTGGCTCGGGGACAGATACGCAGTATTTT
-	TRBV2	-	TRBJ2-5	CASTGLLPETQYF	TGTGCCAGCACTGGACTGTTGCCGGAGACCCAGTACTTC
-	TRBV7-2	-	TRBJ1-5	CASSLVAGFGDQPQHF	TGTGCCAGCAGCTTAGTCGCAGGGTTTGGGGATCAGCCCCAGCATTTT
-	TRBV25-1	TRBD2	TRBJ2-5	CASSNRGTSSGTQYF	TGTGCCAGCAGTAACCGCGGGACTAGCAGTGGGACCCAGTACTTC